This paragraph covers one T cell receptor beta chain sequence. As yet, its antigen is unknown. This specimen comes from a study of cytomegalovirus exposure and HLA in healthy donors. Study-wide background: For the approximately 360 genotyped donors, 75% to 90% fell within the Caucasian-associated ancestry cluster.

Primers for the PCR totalled 60 Vbeta and 13 Jbeta. Clones were sequenced by immunoSEQ multiplex PCR, and TCRdb holds only the in-frame ones, with some missing. This table has 100,000 or so clones, around 80% appearing once. Study-level findings and limits: Rarity marked most TCR sequences, yet some public TCRs occurred in many donors.

Germline loops: CDR1 SGHDT, CDR2 YYEEEE. CDR3 size: 14 residues. The J segment lost 8 bases and the V segment lost 3 bases, leaving 7 bases of the junction unmatched. Material: PBMCs. The chain combines TRBV5-6 with TRBJ1-2; TRBD1 aligns across 10 bases. The TCR was taken from a man aged 35-49 years in good health and CMV-seropositive. CDR3 sequence reads: CASSSDRGLGGYTF. The CDR3 bases are TGTGCCAGCAGCTCCGACAGGGGGCTGGGGGGCTACACCTTC.